The 20 T cell receptor beta chains below come from one sample, sequenced in a study of glioma-infiltrating T cells. Amplification of TCR alpha and beta CDR3 regions from RNA used iRepertoire nested multiplex PCR. MiXCR, applied by TCRdb to the multiplex PCR reads, yields one record per CDR3 protein. The sample records approximately 100,000 distinct CDR3 sequences, approximately 28% being singletons. Sequencing used glioma tissue, nonneoplastic brain tissue, or PBMCs (not recorded which). Receptors originate from a human donor with low-grade glioma or glioblastoma, undergoing nonglioma brain surgery, or in good health (not recorded which).

As for this clonotype: One end of the junction does not line up with germline, which may come from a read error. The chain links TRBV4-1 to TRBJ2-1; 10 nucleotides line up with TRBD2. The CDR3 is made up of 15 amino acids. CDR1 and CDR2 (germline): MGHRA, YSYEKL. CDR3 loop: CPSSQLAGVYNEQFF. The CDR3 DNA follows: TGCCCCAGCAGCCAGCTAGCGGGGGTCTACAATGAGCAGTTCTTC.

A remark on this clonotype: One junction end disagrees with the germline gene, perhaps due to a read error. This rearrangement joins TRBV7-2 to TRBJ1-1, with TRBD1 matching over 12 bases. The CDR3 consists of 14 residues. The germline CDR1 and CDR2 sequences are SGHTA and FQGNSA. The CDR3 nucleotides read TGTGCCAACAGCCCCCGGGACAGGGGGCTCGAAGCTTTCTTT. It specifies CANSPRDRGLEAFF.

In its sample, this clonotype was seen a few times. The chain has TRBV7-3 and TRBJ2-5; no definite D call. Trimming took 2 bases from V and 5 from J, leaving 9 bases between them. CDR1 is SGHTA, CDR2 FQGTGA, per germline. CDR3 length equals 13 residues. In DNA form, the CDR3 reads TGTGCCAGCAGCTTAGGCATCGGGGAGACCCAGTACTTC. Translating gives CASSLGIGETQYF.

On this clonotype: Here the CDR3 omits its conserved ending phenylalanine or tryptophan, so a read error is the likely source. The rearrangement uses TRBV3-1 and TRBJ1-1; TRBD1 might be the D (5 bases). Germline loops: CDR1 LGHDT, CDR2 YNNKEL (reference sequence). V dropped 4 bases and J dropped 0 bases, with 9 bases sitting between them. The CDR3 length is 14 residues. The CDR3, as DNA: TGTGCCAGCAGCCTCGACAGTGTGAACACTGAAGCTTTCCTT. Translation gives CASSLDSVNTEAFL.

V usage is TRBV29-1 and J usage is TRBJ2-7; a weak D match, TRBD2 (6 bases). CDR1 and CDR2 (germline): SQVTM, ANQGSEA. The CDR3 length is 11 residues. The V end was cut by 6 bases, the J end by 3 bases, with 9 bases between. Here the CDR3 reads CSVLTSYEQYF. DNA of the CDR3: TGCAGCGTCCTGACTAGCTACGAGCAGTACTTC.

This chain uses TRBV12-3 or TRBV12-4 with TRBJ2-1; 7 nucleotides match TRBD2. After removal of 2 bases from V and 7 bases from J, the junction contained 5 bases not matched to a gene. The CDR3 covers 14 residues. The CDR3 loop is CASSLQSGENEQFF. CDR3 sequence (DNA): TGTGCCAGCAGTTTACAGAGCGGGGAAAATGAGCAGTTCTTC.

Concerning this clonotype itself: Just one base apart from a much larger clone, this may be a read error. V gene TRBV2 combines with J gene TRBJ2-1; 9 bases line up with TRBD1. Germline CDR1 is SNHLY and CDR2 is FYNNEI. The CDR3 contains 14 residues. CDR3 region: CASRQGGRYNKQFF. DNA for the CDR3: TGTGCCAGCCGACAGGGGGGGAGGTACAATAAGCAGTTCTTC.

V gene TRBV29-1 combines with J gene TRBJ2-7; 8 nucleotides match TRBD1. CDR1 and CDR2 from the germline V gene are SQVTM and ANQGSEA. Trimming at V came to 5 bases and at J to 2 bases, leaving 8 bases not matched to a gene. The CDR3 is made up of 14 amino acids. CDR3 sequence (DNA): TGCAGCGTTTGTATGACAGGGGATACCTACGAGCAGTACTTC. Translating it yields CSVCMTGDTYEQYF.

This clonotype was detected only once. A much larger clone is a single base away; this may be a read error. This rearrangement joins TRBV4-2 to TRBJ1-1; D not resolved. V gave up 0 bases and J gave up 4 bases, with 9 bases separating them. Germline values: CDR1 LGHNA, CDR2 YNFKEQ. The CDR3 extends over 14 amino acids. DNA for the CDR3: TGTGCCAGCAGCCAAGAACACACGCTCACTGAAGCTTTCTTT. Translation: CASSQEHTLTEAFF.

A few counts support this clonotype. The chain joins TRBV4-3 to TRBJ2-4; no definite D call. The ends were cut back, 0 bases at V and 0 bases at J, with 12 bases in the middle. Looked up from germline, CDR1 is LGHNA and CDR2 is YSLEER. The CDR3 covers 17 residues. CDR3: CASSQDRQEIAKNIQYF. For the CDR3, the DNA is TGCGCCAGCAGCCAAGATAGGCAGGAAATAGCCAAAAACATTCAGTACTTC.

This clonotype was found many times. The chain recombines TRBV4-1 with TRBJ2-3; D may be TRBD1 (5 bases). Trimming pared 0 bases from V and 4 bases from J, leaving 14 bases between. The CDR3 runs to 16 residues. Germline CDR1 is MGHRA and CDR2 is YSYEKL. The CDR3 protein is CASSQDRQTGADTQYF. CDR3 DNA: TGCGCCAGCAGCCAAGATCGACAGACTGGGGCAGATACGCAGTATTTT.

Regarding this clonotype: A much larger clone sits a single nucleotide away, making a read error possible. The chain joins TRBV6-7 to TRBJ2-1; D uncertain. TRBV6-7 is filed as an ORF, its function uncertain. The CDR3 has 14 residues. The CDR3 spells CARSYSRKTNEQFF. CDR3 nucleotides: TGTGCCAGAAGTTACTCGAGGAAAACCAATGAGCAGTTCTTC.

This clonotype was counted between two and nine times. This chain uses TRBV5-4 with TRBJ2-3; D is ambiguous. The CDR3 runs to 13 residues. The germline gives CDR1 SGHNT, CDR2 YYREEE (reference sequence). The germline V and J ends were trimmed by 0 bases and 3 bases, with 5 bases remaining between them. The CDR3 region is CASSLVMTDTQYF. The CDR3 bases are TGTGCCAGCAGCTTGGTTATGACAGATACGCAGTATTTT.

This clonotype was detected a few times. The gene calls are TRBV14 and TRBJ2-1; D is unclear. V lost 2 bases and J 0 bases, leaving 8 bases between the germline ends. The CDR3 sequence is 15 residues long. Per the germline V gene, CDR1 is SGHDN and CDR2 is FVKESK. The CDR3 here is CASSQKPSSYNEQFF. The CDR3 DNA sequence: TGTGCCAGCAGCCAAAAACCGAGCTCCTACAATGAGCAGTTCTTC.

As to this clonotype: This may arise from a read error, as a much more abundant clone is one base away. The chain carries TRBV27 and TRBJ1-1; 7 bases fit TRBD1. Germline-derived CDR1 and CDR2 are MNHEY and SMNVEV (reference sequence). The CDR3 is 16 residues long. Unmatched junction bases numbered 21, after V lost 11 bases and J lost 6 bases. The CDR3 sequence is CAPSPGQPPGNPEAFF. CDR3 bases: TGTGCCCCTTCTCCGGGACAGCCCCCGGGGAATCCTGAAGCTTTCTTT.

Many counts were recorded for this clonotype. The CDR3 DNA sequence: TGTGCCAGCAGATCCTATGGCTACACCTTC. Encoded protein: CASRSYGYTF. V usage is TRBV28 and J usage is TRBJ1-2; D is ambiguous. CDR3 length equals 10 residues. Trimming shortened V by 6 bases and J by 4 bases, and 3 bases separated the two germline ends. Germline-derived CDR1 and CDR2 are MDHEN and SYDVKM.

Of note for this clonotype: A much larger clone is a single base away; this may be a read error. The genes are TRBV28 and TRBJ1-2; maybe TRBD1 (6 bases). Per the germline V gene, CDR1 is MDHEN and CDR2 is SYDVKM. The CDR3 has 14 residues. The CDR3 protein is CASSFGGQTYDYTF. DNA of the CDR3: TGTGCCAGCAGTTTTGGAGGACAGACCTATGACTACACCTTC.

This clonotype was found many times. V is TRBV2 and J is TRBJ2-2; 9 bases are a match to TRBD2. The CDR3 consists of 13 residues. The ends lost 7 bases at V and 4 bases at J; junction bases unmatched: 1. Germline CDR1 and CDR2: SNHLY and FYNNEI. Here the CDR3 DNA reads TGTGCCAGCACACTAGCGGGCACCGGGGAGCTGTTTTTT. Encoded protein: CASTLAGTGELFF.

This clonotype was seen just once. The junction and the germline gene differ at one end; a read error may be behind it. V gene TRBV7-2 combines with J gene TRBJ2-7; no firm D call. This CDR3 has 15 amino acids. CDR1 and CDR2 (germline): SGHTA, FQGNSA. The CDR3 DNA follows: TGTGCCAGCAGTTCCCTTACAGCGAGCTCCTGCGAGCAGCACTTC. It specifies CASSSLTASSCEQHF. The whole variable domain, remainder taken from reference TRBV7-2 and TRBJ2-7, is GAGVSQSPSNKVTEKGKDVELRCDPISGHTALYWYRQSLGQGLEFLIYFQGNSAPDKSGLPSDRFSAERTGGSVSTLTIQRTQQEDSAVYLCASSSLTASSCEQHFGPGTRLTVT.

The V call is TRBV4-1, the J call TRBJ2-3, with 9 bases matching TRBD2. Germline V gene lookup returns CDR1 MGHRA and CDR2 YSYEKL. The CDR3 totals 15 residues. J lost 3 bases, V lost 4 bases, and 5 bases had no gene match. The CDR3 region has the DNA TGCGCCAGCAGCCGGGCGGGGGGGGCTACAGATACGCAGTATTTT. Translation: CASSRAGGATDTQYF.